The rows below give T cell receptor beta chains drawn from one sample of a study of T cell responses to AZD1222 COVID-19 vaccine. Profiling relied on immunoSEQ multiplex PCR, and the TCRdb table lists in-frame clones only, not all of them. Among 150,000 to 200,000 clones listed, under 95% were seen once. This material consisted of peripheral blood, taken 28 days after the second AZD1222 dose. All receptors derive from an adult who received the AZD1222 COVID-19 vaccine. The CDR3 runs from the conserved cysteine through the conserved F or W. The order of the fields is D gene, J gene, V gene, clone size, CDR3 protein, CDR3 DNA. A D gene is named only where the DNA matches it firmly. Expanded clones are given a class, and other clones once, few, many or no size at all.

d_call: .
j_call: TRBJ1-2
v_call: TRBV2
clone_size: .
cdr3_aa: CASSGYGSYGYTF
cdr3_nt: TGTGCCAGCAGTGGTTACGGAAGTTATGGCTACACCTTC

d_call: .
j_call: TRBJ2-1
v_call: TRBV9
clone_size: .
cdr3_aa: CASGSGSSIGEQFF
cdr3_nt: TGTGCCAGCGGGAGCGGAAGCTCGATCGGTGAGCAGTTCTTC

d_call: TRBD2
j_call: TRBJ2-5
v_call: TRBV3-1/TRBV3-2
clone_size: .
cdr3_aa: CASSLQLAGASGTQYF
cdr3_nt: TGTGCCAGCAGTTTACAACTAGCGGGGGCTTCAGGGACCCAGTACTTC

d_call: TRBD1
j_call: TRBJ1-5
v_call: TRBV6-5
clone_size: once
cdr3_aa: CASSLTGGAGQPQHF
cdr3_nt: TGTGCCAGCAGCCTCACAGGGGGCGCGGGTCAGCCCCAGCATTTT

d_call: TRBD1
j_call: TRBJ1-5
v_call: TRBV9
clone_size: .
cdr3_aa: CASSGPPWDRGPGYQPQHF
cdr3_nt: TGTGCCAGCAGCGGTCCGCCCTGGGACAGGGGCCCCGGGTATCAGCCCCAGCATTTT

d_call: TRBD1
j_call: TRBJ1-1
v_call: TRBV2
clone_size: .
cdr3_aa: CASMAGGEGNTEAFF
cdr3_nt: TGTGCCAGCATGGCAGGGGGCGAGGGGAACACTGAAGCTTTCTTT

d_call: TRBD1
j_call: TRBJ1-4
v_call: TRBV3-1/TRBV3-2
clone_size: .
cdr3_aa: CASSQQGGGNEKLFF
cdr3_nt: TGTGCCAGCAGCCAACAGGGGGGTGGAAATGAAAAACTGTTTTTT

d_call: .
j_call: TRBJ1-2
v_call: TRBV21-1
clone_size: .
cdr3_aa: CASSKYIEPYGYTF
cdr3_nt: TGTGCCAGCAGCAAATACATTGAACCCTATGGCTACACCTTC

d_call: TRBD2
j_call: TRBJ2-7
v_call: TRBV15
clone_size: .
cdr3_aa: CATSREAGSGGQEQYF
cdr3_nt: TGTGCCACCAGCAGAGAGGCGGGTAGCGGGGGGCAGGAGCAGTACTTC

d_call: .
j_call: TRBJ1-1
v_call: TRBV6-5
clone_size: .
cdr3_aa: CASSYSGGPYTEAFF
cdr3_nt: TGTGCCAGCAGTTACTCGGGGGGTCCCTACACTGAAGCTTTCTTT

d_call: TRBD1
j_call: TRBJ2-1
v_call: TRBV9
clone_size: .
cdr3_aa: CASSVTGGNEQFF
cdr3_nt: TGTGCCAGCAGCGTGACAGGGGGCAATGAGCAGTTCTTC

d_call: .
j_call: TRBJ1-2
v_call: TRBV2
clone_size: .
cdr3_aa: CASSDRYYGYTF
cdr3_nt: TGTGCCAGCAGTGACAGGTACTATGGCTACACCTTC

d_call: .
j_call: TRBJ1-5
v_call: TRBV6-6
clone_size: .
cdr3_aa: CASSHGRPQHF
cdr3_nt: TGTGCCAGCAGCCACGGGCGGCCCCAGCATTTT

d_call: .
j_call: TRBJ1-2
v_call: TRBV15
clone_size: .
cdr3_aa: CATSEDLGQPNYGYTF
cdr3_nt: TGTGCCACCAGCGAAGACCTAGGACAGCCTAACTATGGCTACACCTTC

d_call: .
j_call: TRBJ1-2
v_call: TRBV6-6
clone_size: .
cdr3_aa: CASSPTENYGYTF
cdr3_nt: TGTGCCAGCAGTCCGACTGAGAACTATGGCTACACCTTC

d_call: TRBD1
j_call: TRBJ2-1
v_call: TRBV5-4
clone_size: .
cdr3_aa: CASSWSGTGEFF
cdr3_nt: TGTGCCAGCAGTTGGTCCGGGACAGGGGAGTTCTTC

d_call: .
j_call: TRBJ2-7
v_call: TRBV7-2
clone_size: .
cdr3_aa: CASSPRQDSYEQYF
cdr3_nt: TGTGCCAGCAGCCCCAGACAGGATTCCTACGAGCAGTACTTC

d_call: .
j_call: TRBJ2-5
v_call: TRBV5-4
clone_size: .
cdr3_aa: CASSFGQGGGETQYF
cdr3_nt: TGTGCCAGCAGCTTCGGACAGGGCGGGGGAGAGACCCAGTACTTC

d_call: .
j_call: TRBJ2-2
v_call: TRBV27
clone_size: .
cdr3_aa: CASSPGRTGELFF
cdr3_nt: TGTGCCAGCAGTCCGGGAAGAACCGGGGAGCTGTTTTTT

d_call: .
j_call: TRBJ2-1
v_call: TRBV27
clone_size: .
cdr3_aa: CASSLPQGNEQFF
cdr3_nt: TGTGCCAGCAGTCTTCCCCAGGGTAATGAGCAGTTCTTC

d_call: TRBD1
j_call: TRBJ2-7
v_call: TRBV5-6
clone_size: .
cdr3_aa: CASRLGQGFHEQYF
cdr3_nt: TGTGCCAGCAGACTGGGACAGGGGTTCCACGAGCAGTACTTC

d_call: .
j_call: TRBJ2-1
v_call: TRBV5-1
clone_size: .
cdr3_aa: CASSFWGASMQANEQFF
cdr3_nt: TGCGCCAGCAGCTTTTGGGGGGCGTCTATGCAGGCCAATGAGCAGTTCTTC

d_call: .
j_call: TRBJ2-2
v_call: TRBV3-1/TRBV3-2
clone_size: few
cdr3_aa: CASKGTGELFF
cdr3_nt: TGTGCCAGCAAAGGAACCGGGGAGCTGTTTTTT

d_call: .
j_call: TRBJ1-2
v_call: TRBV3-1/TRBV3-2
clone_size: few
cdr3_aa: CASSSRTERYTF
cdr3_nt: TGTGCCAGCAGCTCTAGGACAGAGCGTTACACCTTC

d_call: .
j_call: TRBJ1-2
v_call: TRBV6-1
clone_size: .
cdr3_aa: CASSDGAAGNYGYTF
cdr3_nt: TGTGCCAGCAGTGACGGGGCCGCGGGAAACTATGGCTACACCTTC

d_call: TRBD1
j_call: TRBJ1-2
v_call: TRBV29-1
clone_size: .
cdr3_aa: CSVLQGDYGYTF
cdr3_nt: TGCAGCGTTTTACAGGGGGACTATGGCTACACCTTC

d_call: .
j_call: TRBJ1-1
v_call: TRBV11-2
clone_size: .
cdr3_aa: CASSLGGSRAFF
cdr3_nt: TGTGCCAGCAGCTTAGGCGGGTCGAGGGCTTTCTTT

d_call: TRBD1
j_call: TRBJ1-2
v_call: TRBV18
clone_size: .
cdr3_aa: CASSGDREYGYTF
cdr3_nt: TGTGCCAGCTCAGGGGACAGAGAATATGGCTACACCTTC

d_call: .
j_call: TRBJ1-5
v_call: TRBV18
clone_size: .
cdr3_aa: CASSLGSGTQGQPQHF
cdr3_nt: TGTGCCAGCTCACTAGGCTCCGGGACTCAGGGCCAGCCCCAGCATTTT

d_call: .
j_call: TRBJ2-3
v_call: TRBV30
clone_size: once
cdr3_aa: CAWNPGLYTTDTQYF
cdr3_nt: TGTGCCTGGAACCCTGGCCTTTATACCACAGATACGCAGTATTTT

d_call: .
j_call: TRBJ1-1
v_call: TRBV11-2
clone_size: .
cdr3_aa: CASSWRHRGSEAFF
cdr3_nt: TGTGCCAGCAGCTGGAGACATAGAGGTTCTGAAGCTTTCTTT

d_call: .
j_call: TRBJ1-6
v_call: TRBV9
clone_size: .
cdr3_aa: CASSVERDSPLHF
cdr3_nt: TGTGCCAGCAGCGTAGAGAGAGATTCACCCCTCCACTTT

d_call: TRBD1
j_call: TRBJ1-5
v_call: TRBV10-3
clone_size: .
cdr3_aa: CAISDKDRDGQPQHF
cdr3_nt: TGTGCCATCAGTGATAAGGACAGGGACGGTCAGCCCCAGCATTTT

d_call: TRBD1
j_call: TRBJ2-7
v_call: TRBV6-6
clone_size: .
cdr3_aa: CASRPGGEYEQYF
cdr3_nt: TGTGCCAGCAGGCCAGGGGGCGAGTACGAGCAGTACTTC

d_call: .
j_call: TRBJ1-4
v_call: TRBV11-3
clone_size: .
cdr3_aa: CASSLHPGMKLFF
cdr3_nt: TGTGCCAGCAGCTTACACCCTGGGATGAAACTGTTTTTT

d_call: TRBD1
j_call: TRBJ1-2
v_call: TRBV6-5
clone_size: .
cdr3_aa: CASSPNPGTGYGYTF
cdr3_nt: TGTGCCAGCAGTCCCAACCCCGGGACAGGATATGGCTACACCTTC

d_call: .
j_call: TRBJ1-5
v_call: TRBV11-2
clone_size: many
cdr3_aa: CASSPVGGSNQPQHF
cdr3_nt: TGTGCCAGCAGCCCGGTGGGAGGGAGCAATCAGCCCCAGCATTTT

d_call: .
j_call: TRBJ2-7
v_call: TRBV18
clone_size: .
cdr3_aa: CASSPSFTGLPGGEQYF
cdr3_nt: TGTGCCAGCTCACCCTCCTTTACCGGGCTACCAGGCGGAGAGCAGTACTTC

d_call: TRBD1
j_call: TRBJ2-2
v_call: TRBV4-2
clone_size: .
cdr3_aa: CASSQDPAGGNTGELFF
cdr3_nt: TGTGCCAGCAGCCAAGATCCGGCAGGGGGCAACACCGGGGAGCTGTTTTTT

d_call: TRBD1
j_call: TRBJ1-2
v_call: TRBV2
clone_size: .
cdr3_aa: CASSSHPGTANGYTF
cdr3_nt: TGTGCCAGCAGTTCCCATCCCGGGACAGCGAATGGCTACACCTTC

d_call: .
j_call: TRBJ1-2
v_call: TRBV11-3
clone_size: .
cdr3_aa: CASSLSWSGYGYTF
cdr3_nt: TGTGCCAGCAGCTTAAGTTGGAGCGGCTATGGCTACACCTTC

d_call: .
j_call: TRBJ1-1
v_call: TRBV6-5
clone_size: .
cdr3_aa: CASSPQEHTEAFF
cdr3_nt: TGTGCCAGCAGTCCACAGGAACACACTGAAGCTTTCTTT

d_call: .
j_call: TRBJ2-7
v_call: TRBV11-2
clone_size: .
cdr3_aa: CASSLYSSGISSYEQYF
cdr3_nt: TGTGCCAGCAGCTTATATAGTTCAGGGATATCCTCCTACGAGCAGTACTTC

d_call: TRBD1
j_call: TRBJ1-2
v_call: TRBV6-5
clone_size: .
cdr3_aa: CASRTGTANYGYTF
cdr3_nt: TGTGCCAGCAGGACCGGGACAGCTAACTATGGCTACACCTTC

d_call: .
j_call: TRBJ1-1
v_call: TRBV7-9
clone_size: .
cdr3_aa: CASSLDLVYSEAFF
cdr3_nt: TGTGCCAGCAGCTTAGACTTAGTTTATTCTGAAGCTTTCTTT

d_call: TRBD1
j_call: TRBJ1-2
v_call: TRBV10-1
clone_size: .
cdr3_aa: CATPPGQGAAYGYTF
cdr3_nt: TGCGCCACCCCACCAGGACAGGGGGCGGCCTATGGCTACACCTTC

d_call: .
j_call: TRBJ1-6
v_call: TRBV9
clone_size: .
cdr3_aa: CASSVEGTNSPLHF
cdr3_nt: TGTGCCAGCAGCGTAGAGGGTACCAATTCACCCCTCCACTTT

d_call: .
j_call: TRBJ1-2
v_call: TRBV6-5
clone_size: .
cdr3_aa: CASRPRDGLGGYTF
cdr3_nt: TGTGCCAGCAGGCCACGAGACGGATTGGGGGGCTACACCTTC

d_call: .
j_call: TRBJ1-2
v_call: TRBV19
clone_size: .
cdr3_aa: CASSPPSGALNYGYTF
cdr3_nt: TGTGCCAGTAGCCCTCCCTCCGGAGCGTTAAACTATGGCTACACCTTC

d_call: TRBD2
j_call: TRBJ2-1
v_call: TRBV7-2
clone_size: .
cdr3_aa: CASSFGRGYNEQFF
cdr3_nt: TGTGCCAGCAGCTTTGGGCGGGGGTACAATGAGCAGTTCTTC

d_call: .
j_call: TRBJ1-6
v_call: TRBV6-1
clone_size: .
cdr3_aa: CASSERPQGYSPLHF
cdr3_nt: TGTGCCAGCAGTGAAAGACCTCAGGGATATTCACCCCTCCACTTT

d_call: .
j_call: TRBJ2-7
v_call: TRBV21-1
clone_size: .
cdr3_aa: CASSKEKAGDSSYEQYF
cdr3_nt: TGTGCCAGCAGCAAGGAAAAAGCAGGGGATAGCTCCTACGAGCAGTACTTC

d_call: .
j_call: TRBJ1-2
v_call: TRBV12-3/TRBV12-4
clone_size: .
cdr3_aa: CASSRTRAVSTF
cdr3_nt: TGTGCCAGCAGTCGCACCAGGGCAGTTTCCACCTTC

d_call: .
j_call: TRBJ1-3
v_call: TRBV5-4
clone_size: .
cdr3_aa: CASSLAQGSGNTIYF
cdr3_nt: TGTGCCAGCAGCTTGGCCCAGGGGTCTGGAAACACCATATATTTT

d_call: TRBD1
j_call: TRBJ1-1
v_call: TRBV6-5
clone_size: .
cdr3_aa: CASLRGQGSAEAFF
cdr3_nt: TGTGCCAGCCTCAGGGGGCAGGGCTCGGCTGAAGCTTTCTTT

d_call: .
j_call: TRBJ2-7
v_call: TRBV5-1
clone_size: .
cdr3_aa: CASSFRDNSYEQYF
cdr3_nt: TGCGCCAGCAGCTTCCGGGACAATTCCTACGAGCAGTACTTC

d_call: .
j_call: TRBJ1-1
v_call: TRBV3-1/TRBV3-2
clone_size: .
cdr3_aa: CASSQALGTEAFF
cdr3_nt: TGTGCCAGCAGCCAGGCCTTGGGGACTGAAGCTTTCTTT

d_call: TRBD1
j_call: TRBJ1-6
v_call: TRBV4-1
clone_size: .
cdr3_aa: CASSQRTGETVYNSPLHF
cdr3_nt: TGCGCCAGCAGCCAACGGACAGGGGAGACGGTCTATAATTCACCCCTCCACTTT

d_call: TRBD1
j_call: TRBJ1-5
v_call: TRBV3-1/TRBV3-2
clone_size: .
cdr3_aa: CASSGTGQGNQPQHF
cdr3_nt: TGTGCCAGCAGCGGAACCGGACAGGGCAATCAGCCCCAGCATTTT

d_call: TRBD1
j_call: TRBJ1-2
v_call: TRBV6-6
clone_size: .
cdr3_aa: CASSYPRDRLSGYTF
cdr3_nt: TGTGCCAGCAGTTACCCCCGGGACAGACTGAGTGGCTACACCTTC